This T cell receptor (beta chain) was sequenced in a study of regulatory T cells in long-lasting Graves disease. This clonotype was recorded many times. Arm-PCR with iRepertoire HTBI primers amplified the CDR3 regions for these TCR beta libraries. Via MiXCR, TCRdb re-called the multiplex PCR reads, giving one row per CDR3 protein. The data hold around 460,000 distinct CDR3 sequences, with 20% to 25% observed a single time. Stated time point: persistent/refractory GD, antithyroid drugs over 5 years with positive TRAb. TCR sequences were obtained from RNA taken from PBMCs. V was trimmed by 2 bases and J by 4 bases, leaving 2 bases between them. The germline V gene has CDR1 MNHEY and CDR2 SVGAGI. The CDR3 length is 11 residues.

The genes are TRBV6-5 and TRBJ2-5, with D hard to call. The receptor was isolated from a female donor with Graves disease. The source was peripheral blood mononuclear cells (PBMCs), collected when the disease was refractory, from a patient treated with antithyroid drugs. The CDR3 region is CASSYGETQYF. DNA for the CDR3: TGTGCCAGCAGTTACGGAGAGACCCAGTACTTC.